Following are 7 T cell receptor beta chains from one sample sequenced in a study of tumor and adjacent non-tumor tissue in lung cancer. Three rounds of nested PCR, following a modified ARM-PCR protocol, produced the TCRbeta library. TCRdb used MiXCR to reprocess the multiplex PCR reads, holding one entry per CDR3 protein. The table has approximately 90,000 distinct CDR3 sequences, roughly three quarters seen once. RNA was extracted from bulk tissue without any cell sorting. The normal lung tissue was taken more than 3 cm from the tumor edge. Sequences were obtained from distant non-tumor lung tissue. Source of these receptors: a woman in her 50s with non-small cell lung cancer.

The J gene is TRBJ2-7, the V gene TRBV20-1; perhaps TRBD2 as D (6 bases). V was trimmed by 3 bases and J by 6 bases, leaving 15 bases between them. The CDR3 is 13 residues long. The germline V gene has CDR1 DFQATT and CDR2 SNEGSKA (reference sequence). CDR3 nucleotide sequence: TGCAGTGCTAGTGCTAACTGGAGGGCCGAGCAGTACTTC. It specifies CSASANWRAEQYF.

Notes on this clonotype: At one of its ends the junction is not consistent with the germline gene, which may arise from a read error. The chain links TRBV20-1 to TRBJ2-7; the D gene is possibly TRBD2 (6 bases). The CDR3 contains 14 residues. Germline V gives CDR1 DFQATT, CDR2 SNEGSKA (reference sequence). CDR3 loop: CSARVAGWFYEQYF. The CDR3 bases are TGCAGTGCTCGGGTCGCGGGATGGTTCTACGAACAGTACTTC.

By frequency in the sample, this clonotype is medium-sized. The chain uses TRBV29-1 and TRBJ1-3; the D is unclear. The germline V gene has CDR1 SQVTM and CDR2 ANQGSEA. V was trimmed by 7 bases and J by 6 bases, leaving 16 bases between them. CDR3 length equals 13 residues. In DNA, the CDR3 is TGCAGCGGCCGGGATAATCCGACAAACACCATATATTTT. Amino acid sequence: CSGRDNPTNTIYF.

As for this clonotype: A read error may explain this, as a much larger clone is one base away. V and J are TRBV20-1 and TRBJ2-1, with TRBD2 matching over 13 bases. Germline CDR1 is DFQATT and CDR2 is SNEGSKA (reference sequence). The CDR3 contains 17 residues. CDR3 DNA: TGCGGTGCTCCAAGGACTAGCGGGAGTCGGTTAAACAATGAGCAGTTCTTC. Amino acid sequence: CGAPRTSGSRLNNEQFF.

This clonotype was detected only once. This CDR3 is missing its conserved last phenylalanine or tryptophan, likely due to a read error. The DNA is omitted, as the CDR3 cannot be located on it reliably, and the CDR3 follows TCRdb's listing. The chain links TRBV11-1 to TRBJ2-1; TRBD1 is the table's D call and was not checked against the DNA. Per germline, CDR1 SGHAT and CDR2 FQDESV (reference sequence). Ends included, the CDR3 has 14 residues. The CDR3 sequence: CASSSMGLRDEQFL.

Worth noting for this clonotype: An end of the junction differs from the germline gene, which may be a read error. The V call is TRBV29-1, the J call TRBJ2-2, with 11 bases matching TRBD2. The CDR3 has 18 amino acids. The germline V gene encodes CDR1 SQVTM and CDR2 ANQGSEA. CDR3 bases: TGCGGCATTGAAGATGAAGGAACTAGCGGGAGTTTTCCCGGGGAACTGTTTTTT. Translating gives CGIEDEGTSGSFPGELFF.

A single count supports this clonotype. Its ends do not fully match the called genes, so a read error is possible. The V and J genes are TRBV12-3 or TRBV12-4 and TRBJ2-7; D could derive from TRBD1 or TRBD2 (6 bases each). The CDR3 covers 15 residues. DNA for the CDR3: TGTGTCAGCAGTTCCCGACAGGAGGGGTCCCCCGAGCAGTACTTC. Translated, it gives CVSSSRQEGSPEQYF.